The rows below give T cell receptor beta chains drawn from one sample of a study of CD8 T cell repertoires and HIV-1 epitope variants. Clones were sequenced by immunoSEQ multiplex PCR, and TCRdb holds only the in-frame ones, with some missing. The repertoire holds a few thousand clones, with 55% to 80% as singletons. The antigens for these receptors are not known. The sample taken for sequencing was cultured CD8+ T cells derived from PBMCs. These receptors came from a male donor with HIV. Both conserved end residues are part of each CDR3. A D gene is named only where the DNA matches it firmly. Size tells how often a clone was seen (once, few, many) or the class of an expanded clone, and some rows leave it out.

d_call: NA; j_call: TRBJ2-7; clone_size: NA; v_call: TRBV6-1; cdr3_aa: CASSDTGSSYEQYF; cdr3_nt: TGTGCCAGCAGTGATACGGGATCCTCCTACGAGCAGTACTTC
d_call: TRBD1; j_call: TRBJ2-2; clone_size: NA; v_call: TRBV11-2; cdr3_aa: CASSLEVQGYTGELFF; cdr3_nt: TGTGCCAGCAGCTTAGAAGTACAGGGGTACACCGGGGAGCTGTTTTTT
d_call: NA; j_call: TRBJ1-1; clone_size: few; v_call: TRBV2; cdr3_aa: CASKDGMGNTEAFF; cdr3_nt: TGTGCCAGCAAAGATGGTATGGGGAACACTGAAGCTTTCTTT
d_call: NA; j_call: TRBJ1-2; clone_size: few; v_call: TRBV30; cdr3_aa: CAWSLGDYYGYTF; cdr3_nt: TGTGCCTGGAGCCTGGGCGATTACTATGGCTACACCTTC
d_call: NA; j_call: TRBJ1-5; clone_size: NA; v_call: TRBV6-6; cdr3_aa: CASSGGQGIHQPQHF; cdr3_nt: TGTGCCAGCAGTGGGGGGCAGGGGATACATCAGCCCCAGCATTTT
d_call: NA; j_call: TRBJ1-5; clone_size: NA; v_call: TRBV11-2; cdr3_aa: CASSLGTRLEEPQHF; cdr3_nt: TGTGCCAGCAGCTTAGGGACGCGGTTGGAGGAGCCCCAGCATTTT
d_call: NA; j_call: TRBJ1-2; clone_size: NA; v_call: TRBV6-5; cdr3_aa: CASSFDTGTGGYGYTF; cdr3_nt: TGTGCCAGCAGTTTCGACACAGGGACCGGGGGCTATGGCTACACCTTC
d_call: TRBD1; j_call: TRBJ1-1; clone_size: once; v_call: TRBV28; cdr3_aa: CASSLEGAGTEAFF; cdr3_nt: TGTGCCAGCAGTTTGGAGGGGGCAGGAACTGAAGCTTTCTTT
d_call: NA; j_call: TRBJ1-2; clone_size: few; v_call: TRBV6-5; cdr3_aa: CASSYDPGQGYGYTF; cdr3_nt: TGTGCCAGCAGTTACGACCCTGGGCAGGGTTATGGCTACACCTTC
d_call: TRBD1; j_call: TRBJ1-1; clone_size: NA; v_call: TRBV18; cdr3_aa: CASSPGQGNADTEAFF; cdr3_nt: TGTGCCAGCTCACCAGGACAGGGGAATGCTGACACTGAAGCTTTCTTT
d_call: TRBD1; j_call: TRBJ2-2; clone_size: few; v_call: TRBV7-6; cdr3_aa: CASSFYRGQDTGELFF; cdr3_nt: TGTGCCAGCAGCTTTTACAGGGGGCAGGACACCGGGGAGCTGTTTTTT
d_call: TRBD1; j_call: TRBJ1-2; clone_size: NA; v_call: TRBV28; cdr3_aa: CASSPDRNYGYTF; cdr3_nt: TGTGCCAGCAGCCCGGACAGGAACTATGGCTACACCTTC
d_call: NA; j_call: TRBJ2-1; clone_size: NA; v_call: TRBV14; cdr3_aa: CASSQVTSSSYNEQFF; cdr3_nt: TGTGCCAGCAGCCAAGTTACTTCTAGCTCCTACAATGAGCAGTTCTTC
d_call: TRBD2; j_call: TRBJ2-5; clone_size: NA; v_call: TRBV27; cdr3_aa: CASSPIAGAPQETQYF; cdr3_nt: TGTGCCAGCAGTCCAATAGCGGGAGCGCCCCAGGAGACCCAGTACTTC
d_call: NA; j_call: TRBJ2-7; clone_size: NA; v_call: TRBV19; cdr3_aa: CASSIPSAHRDRAGYEQYF; cdr3_nt: TGTGCCAGTAGTATACCCTCAGCCCACAGGGACCGGGCCGGCTACGAGCAGTACTTC
d_call: NA; j_call: TRBJ1-5; clone_size: few; v_call: TRBV19; cdr3_aa: CASSMAANQPQHF; cdr3_nt: TGTGCCAGTAGTATGGCAGCGAATCAGCCCCAGCATTTT
d_call: NA; j_call: TRBJ1-5; clone_size: NA; v_call: TRBV19; cdr3_aa: CASSIGVSNQPQHF; cdr3_nt: TGTGCCAGTAGTATTGGGGTTAGCAATCAGCCCCAGCATTTT
d_call: NA; j_call: TRBJ2-1; clone_size: NA; v_call: TRBV28; cdr3_aa: CASSLHRVGEQFF; cdr3_nt: TGTGCCAGCAGTTTACACAGGGTTGGGGAGCAGTTCTTC
d_call: TRBD2; j_call: TRBJ2-6; clone_size: once; v_call: TRBV7-9; cdr3_aa: CASSLVSGGGDSGANVLTF; cdr3_nt: TGTGCCAGCAGCTTAGTATCAGGCGGGGGGGACTCTGGGGCCAACGTCCTGACTTTC
d_call: NA; j_call: TRBJ1-5; clone_size: NA; v_call: TRBV19; cdr3_aa: CASSIIESSHLFQPQHF; cdr3_nt: TGTGCCAGTAGTATCATAGAGTCGTCGCATTTATTTCAGCCCCAGCATTTT
d_call: TRBD2; j_call: TRBJ2-7; clone_size: NA; v_call: TRBV6-1; cdr3_aa: CASSEAGASGGASNEQYF; cdr3_nt: TGTGCCAGCAGTGAAGCTGGGGCTAGCGGGGGGGCTTCCAACGAGCAGTACTTC
d_call: NA; j_call: TRBJ2-1; clone_size: NA; v_call: TRBV10-3; cdr3_aa: CAISERGAGLYNEQFF; cdr3_nt: TGTGCCATCAGTGAGAGGGGGGCAGGTCTCTACAATGAGCAGTTCTTC
d_call: TRBD1; j_call: TRBJ1-4; clone_size: NA; v_call: TRBV4-2; cdr3_aa: CASSQDSEGAREKLFF; cdr3_nt: TGTGCCAGCAGCCAAGATAGCGAGGGGGCGCGAGAAAAACTGTTTTTT
d_call: TRBD1; j_call: TRBJ2-1; clone_size: NA; v_call: TRBV11-2; cdr3_aa: CASSLVRGILNEQFF; cdr3_nt: TGTGCCAGCAGCTTAGTCAGGGGGATTTTAAATGAGCAGTTCTTC
d_call: NA; j_call: TRBJ1-4; clone_size: NA; v_call: TRBV28; cdr3_aa: CASNGETPEKLFF; cdr3_nt: TGTGCCAGCAACGGGGAGACCCCTGAAAAACTGTTTTTT
d_call: NA; j_call: TRBJ2-1; clone_size: few; v_call: TRBV28; cdr3_aa: CASSLSADAYNEQFF; cdr3_nt: TGTGCCAGCAGTTTATCCGCTGACGCCTACAATGAGCAGTTCTTC
d_call: TRBD2; j_call: TRBJ2-5; clone_size: once; v_call: TRBV4-2; cdr3_aa: CASSPGTSGGALETQYF; cdr3_nt: TGTGCCAGCAGCCCTGGGACTAGCGGGGGGGCCCTGGAGACCCAGTACTTC
d_call: NA; j_call: TRBJ1-1; clone_size: NA; v_call: TRBV9; cdr3_aa: CASSPGISTEAFF; cdr3_nt: TGTGCCAGCAGCCCCGGGATCAGCACTGAAGCTTTCTTT
d_call: NA; j_call: TRBJ1-2; clone_size: NA; v_call: TRBV5-4; cdr3_aa: CASSETGSNYGYTF; cdr3_nt: TGTGCCAGCAGCGAGACGGGGTCTAACTATGGCTACACCTTC
d_call: NA; j_call: TRBJ2-3; clone_size: once; v_call: TRBV28; cdr3_aa: CASTEPNTDTQYF; cdr3_nt: TGTGCCAGCACCGAGCCTAACACAGATACGCAGTATTTT
d_call: NA; j_call: TRBJ2-3; clone_size: NA; v_call: TRBV5-4; cdr3_aa: CASSLSAGAPDTQYF; cdr3_nt: TGTGCCAGCAGCTTGTCGGCGGGGGCACCAGATACGCAGTATTTT
d_call: TRBD1; j_call: TRBJ1-5; clone_size: NA; v_call: TRBV19; cdr3_aa: CASSIGTGLNQPQHF; cdr3_nt: TGTGCCAGTAGTATCGGGACAGGGCTTAATCAGCCCCAGCATTTT
d_call: NA; j_call: TRBJ2-5; clone_size: NA; v_call: TRBV7-3; cdr3_aa: CASSSSGPGLRETQYF; cdr3_nt: TGTGCCAGCAGCTCCTCAGGCCCGGGGTTGCGAGAGACCCAGTACTTC
d_call: TRBD1; j_call: TRBJ2-6; clone_size: NA; v_call: TRBV28; cdr3_aa: CASSLMGQGAPGANVLTF; cdr3_nt: TGTGCCAGCAGTTTAATGGGGCAGGGGGCGCCCGGGGCCAACGTCCTGACTTTC
d_call: NA; j_call: TRBJ2-1; clone_size: NA; v_call: TRBV6-5; cdr3_aa: CASSYSEFYEQFF; cdr3_nt: TGTGCCAGCAGTTACTCGGAGTTCTATGAGCAGTTCTTC
d_call: NA; j_call: TRBJ2-1; clone_size: NA; v_call: TRBV7-9; cdr3_aa: CASSFGTLEHEQFF; cdr3_nt: TGTGCCAGCAGCTTTGGGACCTTGGAGCATGAGCAGTTCTTC
d_call: NA; j_call: TRBJ1-4; clone_size: NA; v_call: TRBV14; cdr3_aa: CASSQDFGGRSNEKLFF; cdr3_nt: TGTGCCAGCAGCCAAGATTTTGGGGGCCGCTCTAATGAAAAACTGTTTTTT
d_call: NA; j_call: TRBJ1-2; clone_size: NA; v_call: TRBV19; cdr3_aa: CASSIGGFYGYTF; cdr3_nt: TGTGCCAGTAGTATCGGGGGGTTCTATGGCTACACCTTC
d_call: NA; j_call: TRBJ2-5; clone_size: NA; v_call: TRBV27; cdr3_aa: CASKGGLQETQYF; cdr3_nt: TGTGCCAGCAAGGGAGGCCTCCAAGAGACCCAGTACTTC
d_call: TRBD1; j_call: TRBJ2-1; clone_size: NA; v_call: TRBV9; cdr3_aa: CASSVVGGGQGSYNEQFF; cdr3_nt: TGTGCCAGCAGCGTAGTAGGTGGGGGACAGGGATCTTACAATGAGCAGTTCTTC
d_call: NA; j_call: TRBJ1-1; clone_size: NA; v_call: TRBV19; cdr3_aa: CASSIRPSDTEAFF; cdr3_nt: TGTGCCAGTAGTATAAGGCCCTCCGACACTGAAGCTTTCTTT